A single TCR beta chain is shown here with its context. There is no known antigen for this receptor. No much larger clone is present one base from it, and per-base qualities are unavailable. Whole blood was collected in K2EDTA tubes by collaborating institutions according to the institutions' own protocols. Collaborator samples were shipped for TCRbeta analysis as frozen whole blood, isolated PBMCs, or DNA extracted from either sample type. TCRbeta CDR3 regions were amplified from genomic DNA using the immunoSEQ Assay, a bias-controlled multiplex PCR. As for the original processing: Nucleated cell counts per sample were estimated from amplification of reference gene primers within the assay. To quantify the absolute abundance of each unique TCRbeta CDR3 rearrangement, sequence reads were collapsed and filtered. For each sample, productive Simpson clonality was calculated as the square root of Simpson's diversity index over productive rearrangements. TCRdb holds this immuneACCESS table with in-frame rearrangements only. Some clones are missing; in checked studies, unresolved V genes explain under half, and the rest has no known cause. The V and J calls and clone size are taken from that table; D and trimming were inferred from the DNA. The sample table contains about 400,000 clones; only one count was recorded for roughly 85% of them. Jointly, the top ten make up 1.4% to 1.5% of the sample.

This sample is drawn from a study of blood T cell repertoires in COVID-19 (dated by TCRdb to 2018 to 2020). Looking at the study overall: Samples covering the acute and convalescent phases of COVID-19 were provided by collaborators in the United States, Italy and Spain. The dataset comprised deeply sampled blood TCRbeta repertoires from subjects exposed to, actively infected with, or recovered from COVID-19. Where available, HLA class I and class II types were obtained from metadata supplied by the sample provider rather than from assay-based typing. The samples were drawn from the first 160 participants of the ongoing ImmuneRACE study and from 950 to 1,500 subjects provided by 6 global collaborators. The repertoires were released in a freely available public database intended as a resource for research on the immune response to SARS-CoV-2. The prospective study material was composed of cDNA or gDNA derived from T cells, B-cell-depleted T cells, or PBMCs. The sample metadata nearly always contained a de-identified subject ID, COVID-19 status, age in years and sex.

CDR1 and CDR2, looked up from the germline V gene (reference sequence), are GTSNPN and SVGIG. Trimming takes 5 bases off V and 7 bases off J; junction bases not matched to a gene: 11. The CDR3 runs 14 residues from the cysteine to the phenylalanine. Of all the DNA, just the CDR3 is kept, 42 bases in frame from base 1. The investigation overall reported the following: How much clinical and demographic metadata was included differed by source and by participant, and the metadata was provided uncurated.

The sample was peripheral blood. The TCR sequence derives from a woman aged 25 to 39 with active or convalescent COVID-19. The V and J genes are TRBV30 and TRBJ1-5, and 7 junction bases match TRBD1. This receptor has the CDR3 CAWGRTGGYQPQHF. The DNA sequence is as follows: TGTGCCTGGGGCCGGACAGGAGGGTACCAGCCCCAGCATTTT.